This entry concerns a single T cell receptor beta chain. The CDR3 has 16 residues. V lost 1 base and J lost 10; bases outside the gene matches: 10. In germline, CDR1 is LGHNT, CDR2 FRNRAP. In building TCR beta libraries, iRepertoire HTBI primers were used together with Arm-PCR of CDR3 regions. TCRdb reprocessed the multiplex PCR reads via MiXCR and lists one record per CDR3 protein. The sample has around 420,000 distinct CDR3 sequences; over 12% are singletons. The data were obtained in a study of regulatory T cells in long-lasting Graves disease. Time point noted: newly diagnosed GD, antithyroid drugs for less than 3 months. After RNA was extracted from PBMCs, the TCR library was made from it. The same sample was also used in a study of T cells in Graves' hyperthyroidism and ophthalmopathy.

The TCR comes from a woman aged 40 to 49 with Graves disease. Specimen: peripheral blood mononuclear cells (PBMCs), collected at new diagnosis, from a patient treated with antithyroid drugs. This chain joins TRBV12-5 and TRBJ2-3, with 11 bases fitting TRBD2. CDR3 bases: TGTGCTAGTGGTTTGGCTGGTAGCGGGAGGGCCCGGGCGCAGTATTTT. This encodes CASGLAGSGRARAQYF.